The 9 T cell receptor beta chains listed next were all sequenced from one sample in a study of T cells in tumors after PD-1 blockade. Generated by immunoSEQ multiplex PCR, the TCRdb table keeps only in-frame clones and is missing some. The repertoire holds more than 45,000 clones, around four fifths seen once, with around 9.3% in the top ten. The starting material was PBMCs, obtained before anti-PD-1 therapy. These receptors were collected from a human donor with advanced basal cell or squamous cell carcinoma (not recorded which).

This sequence joins TRBV7-2 and TRBJ1-3; no definite D call. V lost 1 base and J 1 base, leaving 2 bases between the germline ends. This CDR3 region has 13 residues. Germline CDR1 and CDR2: SGHTA and FQGNSA. The CDR3 sequence: CASSLESGNTIYF. CDR3 coding DNA: TGTGCCAGCAGCTTAGAGTCTGGAAACACCATATATTTT.

The chain employs TRBV5-1 and TRBJ1-2, with D uncertain. V lost 2 bases to trimming and J lost 2 bases, with 10 bases between them. This CDR3 has 14 amino acids. CDR1 is SGHRS, CDR2 YFSETQ, per germline. CDR3: CASSLPRTNYGYTF. The CDR3 bases are TGCGCCAGCAGCTTACCGCGGACCAACTATGGCTACACCTTC.

The chain joins TRBV6-1 to TRBJ2-3; 8 bases fit TRBD1. Germline assignment: CDR1 MNHNS and CDR2 SASEGT. The CDR3 is made up of 14 amino acids. Germline trimming cut 2 bases from V and 4 bases from J; bases unmatched to any gene: 2. This chain's CDR3 is CASSEQGAPDTQYF. The DNA for the CDR3 is TGTGCCAGCAGTGAACAGGGGGCCCCAGATACGCAGTATTTT.

Only one count was recorded for this clone. The rearrangement uses TRBV10-3 and TRBJ2-1; TRBD2 matches at 10 bases. The length of the CDR3 is 15 residues. V was clipped by 10 bases and J by 4 bases; unmatched bases: 10. Germline lookup yields CDR1 ENHRY and CDR2 SYGVKD. CDR3 sequence reads: CATKTTSGTYNEQFF. CDR3 nucleotides: TGTGCCACCAAAACAACTAGCGGGACTTACAATGAGCAGTTCTTC.

The chain uses TRBV6-5 and TRBJ1-2; D is perhaps TRBD1 (5 bases). Germline V lookup: CDR1 MNHEY, CDR2 SVGAGI. The ends were cut back, 5 bases at V and 8 bases at J, with 15 bases in the middle. This CDR3 has 13 residues. The CDR3 region has the DNA TGTGCCAGCAGTAAGGACACCGCGGGAGGCTACACCTTC. Translation: CASSKDTAGGYTF.

The chain uses TRBV19 and TRBJ1-5, with D uncertain. This CDR3 region has 13 residues. In germline, CDR1 is LNHDA, CDR2 SQIVND (reference sequence). The ends were cut back, 1 base at V and 6 bases at J, with 7 bases in the middle. This CDR3 reads CASSIAPIQPQHF. The CDR3 bases are TGTGCCAGTAGTATAGCCCCCATTCAGCCCCAGCATTTT.

The rearrangement links TRBV4-1 to TRBJ1-2; 7 bases fit TRBD1. The V segment lost 0 bases and the J segment 2 bases; nucleotides outside the gene matches: 3. Looked up from germline, CDR1 is MGHRA and CDR2 is YSYEKL. The CDR3 length is 15 residues. The DNA of the CDR3 is TGCGCCAGCAGCCAAGACACGACAGGGAACTATGGCTACACCTTC. It is translated as CASSQDTTGNYGYTF.

Written as DNA, the CDR3 is TGTGCCAGCAGTCTTAAACAGGGGACTGAAGCTTTCTTT. It specifies CASSLKQGTEAFF. The V call is TRBV12-3 or TRBV12-4, the J call TRBJ1-1, with 7 nucleotides matching TRBD1. With V trimmed by 5 bases and J by 5 bases, 5 bases remained unmatched. This CDR3 contains 13 residues.

The chain has TRBV6-5 and TRBJ2-7; D might be TRBD1 (5 bases). Germline V gene lookup returns CDR1 MNHEY and CDR2 SVGAGI. The CDR3 is 14 amino acids. V dropped 6 bases and J dropped 5 bases, with 17 bases sitting between them. CDR3 DNA sequence: TGTGCCAGCAGCCCCAGTTTCAGGGTCGACGAGCAGTACTTC. This encodes CASSPSFRVDEQYF.